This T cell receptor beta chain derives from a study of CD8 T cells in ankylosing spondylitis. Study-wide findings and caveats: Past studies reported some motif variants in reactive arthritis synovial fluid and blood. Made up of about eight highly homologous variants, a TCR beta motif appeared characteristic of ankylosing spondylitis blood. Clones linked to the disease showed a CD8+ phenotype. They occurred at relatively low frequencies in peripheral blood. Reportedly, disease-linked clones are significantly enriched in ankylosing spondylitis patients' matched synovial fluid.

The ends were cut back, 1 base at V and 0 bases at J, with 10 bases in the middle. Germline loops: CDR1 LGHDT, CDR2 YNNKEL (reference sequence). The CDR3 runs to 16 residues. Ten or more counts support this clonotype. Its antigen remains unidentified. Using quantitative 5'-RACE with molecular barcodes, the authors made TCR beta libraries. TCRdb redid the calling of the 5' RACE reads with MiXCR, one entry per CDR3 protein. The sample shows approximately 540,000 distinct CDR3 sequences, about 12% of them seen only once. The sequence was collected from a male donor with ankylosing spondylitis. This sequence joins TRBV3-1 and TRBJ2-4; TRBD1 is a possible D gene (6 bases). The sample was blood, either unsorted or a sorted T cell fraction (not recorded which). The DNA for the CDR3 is TGTGCCAGCAGCCAAGGGACAGCCCTAGCCAAAAACATTCAGTACTTC. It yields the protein CASSQGTALAKNIQYF.